Below, 17 T cell receptor beta chains from the same sample are listed, as sequenced in a study of Graves' ophthalmopathy and Graves' hyperthyroidism (dated by TCRdb to between 2018 and 2020). The run used an Illumina HiSeq 2000. For repertoire sequencing, the TCR beta CDR3 regions were amplified from RNA transcripts. The first round was an RT-PCR using HTBI primers with the Qiagen OneStep RT-PCR kit, and this first round was followed by a second-round multiplex PCR, then size selection and purification. The raw public reads went through TCRdb reprocessing: fastp at Q25, MiXCR clone calling, in-frame beta chains kept. Each CDR3 protein gets just one entry, which takes the most common genes and DNA from the rows behind it. The sample includes roughly 350,000 distinct CDR3 sequences, with about 15% observed a single time. 2% to 3% of the sample rests with the top ten. The sample was peripheral blood. Receptor source: an adult woman with stable Graves' hyperthyroidism.

This clonotype was counted ten times or more. The chain combines TRBV6-5 with TRBJ2-2; D unclear. V shed 2 bases and J shed 2 bases, with 3 bases lying between them. This CDR3 region has 13 residues. Germline V gene lookup returns CDR1 MNHEY and CDR2 SVGAGI. As DNA, the CDR3 is TGTGCCAGCAGTTACGACAACACCGGGGAGCTGTTTTTT. As protein: CASSYDNTGELFF.

In its sample, this clonotype was seen many times. The chain joins TRBV29-1 to TRBJ1-2; perhaps TRBD1 as D (6 bases). Germline lookup yields CDR1 SQVTM and CDR2 ANQGSEA. Trimming left V 6 bases short and J 7 bases short, with 24 bases between. CDR3 length: 15 residues. CDR3 region: CSVREGVGAGGGYTF. CDR3 in DNA: TGCAGCGTCCGAGAGGGGGTCGGCGCCGGGGGTGGCTACACCTTC.

This clonotype was seen repeatedly, ten times or more. CDR3 loop: CASSQQGPAEAFF. The CDR3 DNA reads TGTGCCAGCAGCCAACAGGGGCCGGCTGAAGCTTTCTTT. The chain uses TRBV3-1 and TRBJ1-1; a possible D gene is TRBD1 (6 bases). Germline-derived CDR1 and CDR2 are LGHDT and YNNKEL (reference sequence). Trimming cost V 2 bases and J 6 bases, with 10 bases left between them. This CDR3 spans 13 amino acids. Based on the CDR3 plus reference TRBV3-1 and TRBJ1-1, the full variable domain is DTAVSQTPKYLVTQMGNDKSIKCEQNLGHDTMYWYKQDSKKFLKIMFSYNNKELIINETVPNRFSPKSPDKAHLNLHINSLELGDSAVYFCASSQQGPAEAFFGQGTRLTVV.

Many counts were recorded for this clonotype. This chain uses TRBV20-1 with TRBJ2-7; 9 bases agree with TRBD2. CDR1 is DFQATT and CDR2 is SNEGSKA in the germline V gene (reference sequence). The junction had 5 bases not matched to a gene; V was cut back by 2 bases and J by 6 bases. CDR3 size: 13 residues. CDR3 in DNA: TGCAGTGCTAGATTGGGACTAGCTAGCGAGCAGTACTTC. Protein: CSARLGLASEQYF.

This clonotype was detected many times. The V gene is TRBV2, the J gene TRBJ1-2, with D perhaps TRBD1 (6 bases). CDR1 is SNHLY, CDR2 FYNNEI, per germline. V was pared by 10 bases and J by 4 bases, with 22 bases between. This CDR3 is 15 amino acids long. The CDR3 loop is CATQTWTANSYGYTF. In DNA, the CDR3 is TGTGCCACCCAAACCTGGACAGCTAACAGCTATGGCTACACCTTC.

This clonotype was seen many times. V is TRBV6-5 and J is TRBJ2-2; tentative D call: TRBD2 (7 bases). This CDR3 is built from 16 residues. V lost 0 bases to trimming and J lost 1 base, with 9 bases between them. Per the germline V gene, CDR1 is MNHEY and CDR2 is SVGAGI. This CDR3 reads CASSYSGGQNTGELFF. The CDR3 bases are TGTGCCAGCAGTTACTCGGGGGGGCAGAACACCGGGGAGCTGTTTTTT.

J is TRBJ1-3 and V is TRBV4-3; D perhaps matches TRBD1 (5 bases). V lost 3 bases and J lost 2, with 17 bases in between. Germline V gene sequence: CDR1 LGHNA, CDR2 YSLEER. The length of the CDR3 is 17 residues. CDR3 region: CASSQEPGRDPGNTIYF. The CDR3 DNA sequence: TGCGCCAGCAGCCAGGAGCCCGGGAGGGACCCTGGAAACACCATATATTTT.

This clonotype was detected many times. The V gene is TRBV7-9, the J gene TRBJ2-5; D may be TRBD1 or TRBD2 (5 bases each). Trimming removed 4 bases from V and 4 bases from J, with 13 bases in between. Germline CDR1 and CDR2: SEHNR and FQNEAQ (reference sequence). This CDR3 region has 14 residues. CDR3 DNA sequence: TGTGCCAGCAGCTCCGCGAGGGGCCGAGAGACCCAGTACTTC. This codes for CASSSARGRETQYF.

In its sample, this clonotype was seen many times. The chain combines TRBV6-5 with TRBJ1-1; possibly TRBD1 for D (6 bases). The length of the CDR3 is 13 residues. Between the trimmed V and J ends, which lost 4 bases and 6 bases, there was a span of 12 bases. Germline loops: CDR1 MNHEY, CDR2 SVGAGI. CDR3 bases: TGTGCCAGCAGTTTCCGACAGGCCGCTGAAGCTTTCTTT. Translating it yields CASSFRQAAEAFF.

There are many counts of this clonotype. The chain couples TRBV6-2 or TRBV6-3 to TRBJ1-5; D gene uncertain. The CDR3 covers 12 residues. Trimming shortened V by 7 bases and J by 3 bases, and 7 bases separated the two germline ends. The V gene's germline CDR1 is MNHEY and CDR2 SVGEGT. CDR3 protein: CASTQYNQPQHF. DNA for the CDR3: TGTGCCAGCACCCAATACAATCAGCCCCAGCATTTT.

This chain connects TRBV11-1 to TRBJ2-7; 10 positions match TRBD2. The CDR3 contains 21 residues. The V and J ends lost 0 bases and 0 bases, in that order; junction bases with no gene match: 17. Germline CDR1 and CDR2: SGHAT and FQDESV (reference sequence). The CDR3 sequence: CASSLAPAWLAGVGSSYEQYF. Written as DNA, the CDR3 is TGTGCCAGCAGCTTAGCCCCCGCGTGGCTAGCGGGAGTAGGGAGCTCCTACGAGCAGTACTTC.

This clonotype showed up many times. The chain couples TRBV2 to TRBJ2-5, with a weak D call TRBD2 (6 bases). The germline V and J ends were trimmed by 5 bases and 1 base, with 14 bases remaining between them. This CDR3 spans 15 amino acids. Germline V gene data show CDR1 as SNHLY and CDR2 as FYNNEI. The CDR3 region is CASSLLGRTQETQYF. The CDR3 DNA follows: TGTGCCAGCAGTCTGTTGGGGAGGACCCAAGAGACCCAGTACTTC.

This clonotype was counted at least ten times. The chain has TRBV5-1 and TRBJ2-7; D gene unclear. Germline values: CDR1 SGHRS, CDR2 YFSETQ. The V end lost 3 bases, the J end lost 2 bases, and 9 bases lay between the germline ends. The CDR3 length is 13 residues. In DNA form, the CDR3 reads TGCGCCAGCAGCTGGGGTGAAGCCTACGAGCAGTACTTC. Its protein is CASSWGEAYEQYF.

This clonotype was found a few times. The gene calls are TRBV4-3 and TRBJ1-1; D uncertain. Per germline, CDR1 LGHNA and CDR2 YSLEER. CDR3 length equals 16 residues. V lost 0 bases to trimming and J lost 1 base, with 12 bases between them. CDR3 in DNA: TGCGCCAGCAGCCAAGAGAGGCGGGGTTGGAACACTGAAGCTTTCTTT. It translates to CASSQERRGWNTEAFF.

Notes on this clonotype: This may be a read error: a much more frequent sequence differs by one nucleotide. V usage is TRBV19 and J usage is TRBJ2-7; D gene unclear. The germline V gene encodes CDR1 LNHDA and CDR2 SQIVND (reference sequence). The CDR3 has 13 residues. The V and J ends lost 5 bases and 2 bases respectively, with 10 bases between them. The CDR3 bases are TGTGCCAGTAGTTGGTCGGTTACCTACGAGCAGTACTTC. Translating it yields CASSWSVTYEQYF.

This clonotype has a count of ten or more. The chain uses TRBV6-5 and TRBJ2-7; 12 bases line up with TRBD1. This CDR3 is built from 16 residues. Germline CDR1 reads MNHEY; CDR2 reads SVGAGI. V gave up 6 bases and J gave up 5 bases; unmatched junction bases: 11. CDR3: CASRKYAGQGADEQYF. In DNA form, the CDR3 reads TGTGCCAGCAGAAAGTATGCGGGACAGGGGGCCGACGAGCAGTACTTC.

The CDR3 bases are TGTGCCAGCAGTTACCAACAGGCCTCCTACGAGCAGTACTTC. Encoded protein: CASSYQQASYEQYF. This chain joins TRBV6-5 and TRBJ2-7; D is possibly TRBD1 (5 bases). The germline V gene has CDR1 MNHEY and CDR2 SVGAGI. Between the trimmed V and J ends, which lost 2 bases and 0 bases, there was a span of 8 bases. The CDR3 length is 14 residues.